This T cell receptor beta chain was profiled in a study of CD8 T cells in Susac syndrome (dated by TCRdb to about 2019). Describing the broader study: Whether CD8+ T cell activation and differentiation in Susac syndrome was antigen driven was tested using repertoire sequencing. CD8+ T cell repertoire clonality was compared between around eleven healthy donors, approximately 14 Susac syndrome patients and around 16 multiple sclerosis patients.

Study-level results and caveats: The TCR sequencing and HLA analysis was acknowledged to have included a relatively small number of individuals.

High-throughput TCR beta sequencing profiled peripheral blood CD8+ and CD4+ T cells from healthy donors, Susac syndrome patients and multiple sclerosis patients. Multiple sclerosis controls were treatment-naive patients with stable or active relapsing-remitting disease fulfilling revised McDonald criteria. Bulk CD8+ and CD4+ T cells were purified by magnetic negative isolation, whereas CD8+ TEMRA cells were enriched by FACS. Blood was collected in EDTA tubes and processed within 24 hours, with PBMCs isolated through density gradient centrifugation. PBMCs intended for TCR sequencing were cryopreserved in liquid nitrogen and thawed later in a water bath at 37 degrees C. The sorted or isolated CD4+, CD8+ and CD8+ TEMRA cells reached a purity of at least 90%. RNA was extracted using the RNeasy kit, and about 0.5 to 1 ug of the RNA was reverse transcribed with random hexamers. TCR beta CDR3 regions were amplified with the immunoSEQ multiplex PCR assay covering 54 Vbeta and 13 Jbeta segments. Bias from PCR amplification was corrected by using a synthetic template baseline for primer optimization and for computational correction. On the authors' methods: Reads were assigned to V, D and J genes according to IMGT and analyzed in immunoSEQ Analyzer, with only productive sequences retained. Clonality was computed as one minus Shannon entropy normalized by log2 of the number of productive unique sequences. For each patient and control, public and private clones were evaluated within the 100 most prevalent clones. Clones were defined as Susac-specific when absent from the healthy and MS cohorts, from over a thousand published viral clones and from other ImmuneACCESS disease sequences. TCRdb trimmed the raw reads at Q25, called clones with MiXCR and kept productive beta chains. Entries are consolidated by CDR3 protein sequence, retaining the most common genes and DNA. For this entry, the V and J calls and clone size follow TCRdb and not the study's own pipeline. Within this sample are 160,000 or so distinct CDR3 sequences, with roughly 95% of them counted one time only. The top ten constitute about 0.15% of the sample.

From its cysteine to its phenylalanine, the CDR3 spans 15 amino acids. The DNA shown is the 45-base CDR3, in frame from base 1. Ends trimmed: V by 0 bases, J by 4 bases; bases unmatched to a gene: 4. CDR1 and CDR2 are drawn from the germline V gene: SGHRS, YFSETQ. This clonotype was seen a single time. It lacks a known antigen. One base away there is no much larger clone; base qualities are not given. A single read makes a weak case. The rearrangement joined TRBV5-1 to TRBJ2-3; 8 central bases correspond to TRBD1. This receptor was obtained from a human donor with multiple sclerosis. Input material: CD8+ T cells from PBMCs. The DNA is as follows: TGCGCCAGCAGCTTGGGGGGGACAGGCGCAGATACGCAGTATTTT. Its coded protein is CASSLGGTGADTQYF. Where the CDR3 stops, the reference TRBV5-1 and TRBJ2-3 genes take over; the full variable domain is KAGVTQTPRYLIKTRGQQVTLSCSPISGHRSVSWYQQTPGQGLQFLFEYFSETQRNKGNFPGRFSGRQFSNSRSEMNVSTLELGDSALYLCASSLGGTGADTQYFGPGTRLTVL.